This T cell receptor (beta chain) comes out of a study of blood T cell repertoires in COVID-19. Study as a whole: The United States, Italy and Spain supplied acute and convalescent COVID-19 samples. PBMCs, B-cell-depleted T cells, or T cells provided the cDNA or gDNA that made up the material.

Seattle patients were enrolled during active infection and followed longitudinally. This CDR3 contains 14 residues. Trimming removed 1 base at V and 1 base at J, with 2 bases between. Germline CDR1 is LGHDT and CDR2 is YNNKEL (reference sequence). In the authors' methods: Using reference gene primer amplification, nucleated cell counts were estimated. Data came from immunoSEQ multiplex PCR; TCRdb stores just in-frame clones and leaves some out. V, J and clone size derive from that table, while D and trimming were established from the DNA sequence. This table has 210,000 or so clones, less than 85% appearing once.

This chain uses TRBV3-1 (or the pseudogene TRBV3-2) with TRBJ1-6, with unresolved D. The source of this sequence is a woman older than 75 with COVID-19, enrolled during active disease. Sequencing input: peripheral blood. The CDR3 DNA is TGTGCCAGCAGCCAAGTATCCTATAATTCACCCCTCCACTTT. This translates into CASSQVSYNSPLHF.